This T cell receptor (beta chain) was identified in a study of blood T cell repertoires in COVID-19. On the study more broadly: Material from acute and convalescent COVID-19 was sourced from the United States, Italy and Spain.

As processed by the authors: Estimation of nucleated cell counts relied on the amplification of reference gene primers. Here immunoSEQ multiplex PCR was the method, and the copy in TCRdb shows in-frame clones only, minus some. Clone size and V and J calls were adopted from that table, with D and trimming inferred from the DNA. The data hold 130,000 to 150,000 clones, with around four fifths observed a single time. Germline values: CDR1 SGHTA, CDR2 FQGNSA. This CDR3 has 15 residues. V lost 4 bases to trimming and J lost 3 bases, with 13 bases between them. The sequenced sample consisted of peripheral blood. The chain recombines TRBV7-2 with TRBJ1-3; a possible D gene is TRBD1 (5 bases). This receptor was obtained from a middle-aged woman with active or convalescent COVID-19. CDR3 nucleotides: TGTGCCAGCAGCTCCGGGAGACAGTATGGAAACACCATATATTTT. It translates to CASSSGRQYGNTIYF.